The 26 T cell receptor beta chains below come from one sample, sequenced in a study of T-cell memory formation after mild COVID-19. TCRdb used MiXCR to reprocess the 5' RACE reads, holding one entry per CDR3 protein. The sample contains 450,000 or so distinct CDR3 sequences, around 20% of which appear only once. Specimen: PBMCs or a T cell subset sorted from them (not recorded which). These receptors were taken from an adult woman who had mild COVID-19 (a few samples of this study predate the infection). Cell type and time point are not known.

This clonotype has ten or more counts. This chain links TRBV5-6 with TRBJ2-2, with 8 bases fitting TRBD2. Germline CDR1 is SGHDT and CDR2 is YYEEEE. This CDR3 comprises 16 residues. J was trimmed by 4 bases and V by 4 bases; bases with no gene match: 9. CDR3 bases: TGTGCCAGCAGCGGATTAGCGGGGTCGCGCACCGGGGAGCTGTTTTTT. Translated, it gives CASSGLAGSRTGELFF.

This clonotype has just a few counts. The chain carries TRBV5-1 and TRBJ2-7; D remains ambiguous. Germline CDR1 reads SGHRS; CDR2 reads YFSETQ. The CDR3 totals 15 residues. The V gene lost 5 bases and the J gene lost 0 bases, with 15 bases spanning the gap. The DNA of the CDR3 is TGCGCCAGCAGGTATAACACGGCGGACTCCTACGAGCAGTACTTC. Protein: CASRYNTADSYEQYF.

This clonotype was detected a few times. The chain couples TRBV6-5 to TRBJ1-6, with D possibly matching TRBD1 (5 bases). V lost 5 bases and J 7 bases, leaving 21 bases between the germline ends. This CDR3 spans 17 amino acids. The germline V gene has CDR1 MNHEY and CDR2 SVGAGI. This CDR3 is CASSDPSGGRWNSPLHF. CDR3 sequence (DNA): TGTGCCAGCAGTGATCCCAGCGGGGGACGGTGGAATTCACCCCTCCACTTT.

This chain links TRBV27 with TRBJ1-6, with TRBD1 matching 8 bases. CDR1 and CDR2 (germline): MNHEY, SMNVEV (reference sequence). The CDR3 totals 21 residues. V shed 6 bases, J shed 5 bases, and the junction held 24 bases outside the gene matches. The CDR3 here is CASRLLQGAIRAPPHNSPLHF. Here the CDR3 DNA reads TGTGCCAGCAGACTCCTTCAGGGGGCTATAAGGGCCCCCCCACATAATTCACCCCTCCACTTT.

This clonotype was observed a handful of times. The chain has TRBV7-2 and TRBJ1-2, with no clear D. Germline V gene data show CDR1 as SGHTA and CDR2 as FQGNSA. The ends were cut back, 1 base at V and 4 bases at J, with 16 bases in the middle. The CDR3 loop spans 16 amino acids. CDR3 sequence: CASSLVSGLTIYGYTF. Here the CDR3 DNA reads TGTGCCAGCAGCTTAGTGTCGGGGTTGACTATCTATGGCTACACCTTC.

This clonotype has only a few counts. The J gene is TRBJ1-1, the V gene TRBV5-1, with 9 bases that match TRBD1. The CDR3 extends over 15 amino acids. Germline CDR1 reads SGHRS; CDR2 reads YFSETQ. V lost 1 base, J lost 3 bases, and 4 bases stayed unmatched. In DNA form, the CDR3 reads TGCGCCAGCAGCTTGTTGACAGGGGGTCACACTGAAGCTTTCTTT. Translation gives CASSLLTGGHTEAFF.

This chain links TRBV6-1 with TRBJ2-1; D is possibly TRBD1 or TRBD2 (5 bases each). Between the trimmed V and J ends, which lost 5 bases and 8 bases, there was a span of 10 bases. Looked up from germline, CDR1 is MNHNS and CDR2 is SASEGT. The CDR3 totals 12 residues. The CDR3 DNA follows: TGTGCCAGCAGTTCGAGGGGTTATGAGCAGTTCTTC. Protein: CASSSRGYEQFF.

This rearrangement joins TRBV2 to TRBJ2-1; D not certain. Per the germline V gene, CDR1 is SNHLY and CDR2 is FYNNEI. CDR3 length: 16 residues. Trimming took off 3 bases at V and 6 bases at J, with 18 bases between the two ends. The CDR3 sequence is CASSDSTIAGTNEQFF. The CDR3 DNA reads TGTGCCAGCAGTGATTCTACTATCGCCGGCACCAATGAGCAGTTCTTC.

This clonotype was seen a few times. This chain links TRBV12-3 or TRBV12-4 with TRBJ2-7; 11 nucleotides align to TRBD1. The CDR3 is 17 residues long. V trimming: 6 bases; J trimming: 0 bases; junction bases outside the gene matches: 10. The CDR3 region is CASSRDSGTGGSYEQYF. The CDR3 region has the DNA TGTGCCAGCAGCCGTGATTCCGGGACAGGGGGCTCCTACGAGCAGTACTTC.

This clonotype was counted only a few times. The rearrangement joins TRBV5-5 to TRBJ2-1, with 12 bases that match TRBD2. The CDR3 consists of 17 residues. Per germline, CDR1 SGHKS and CDR2 YYEKEE (reference sequence). V lost 5 bases and J lost 4; bases outside the gene matches: 10. CDR3 DNA: TGTGCCAGCAGTGACCTGGGAACTAGCGGGGGGTACAATGAGCAGTTCTTC. Translated, it gives CASSDLGTSGGYNEQFF.

The rearrangement joins TRBV19 to TRBJ2-2, with D possibly TRBD2 on 7 matching bases. CDR1 is LNHDA and CDR2 is SQIVND in the germline V gene (reference sequence). This CDR3 has 15 amino acids. The V end was cut by 6 bases, the J end by 3 bases, with 14 bases between. The chain's CDR3 is CASRVGGGDTGELFF. CDR3 nucleotide sequence: TGTGCCAGTAGGGTCGGAGGGGGGGACACCGGGGAGCTGTTTTTT.

The V and J genes are TRBV2 and TRBJ2-1; D is unclear. Germline loops: CDR1 SNHLY, CDR2 FYNNEI. Trimming left V 5 bases short and J 5 bases short, with 13 bases between. This CDR3 has 14 amino acids. The CDR3 region is CASSRARVDNEQFF. The DNA for the CDR3 is TGTGCCAGCAGTCGAGCTAGGGTGGACAATGAGCAGTTCTTC.

The chain employs TRBV24-1 and TRBJ1-1, with D possibly matching TRBD1 (5 bases). The CDR3 loop spans 12 amino acids. Trimming removed 4 bases at V and 10 bases at J, with 12 bases between. Germline CDR1 and CDR2: KGHDR and SFDVKD. CDR3 loop: CATSDGGRRAFF. The CDR3 coding sequence is TGTGCCACCAGTGACGGGGGTCGTCGAGCTTTCTTT.

This chain connects TRBV7-6 to TRBJ2-3, with D unclear. Trimming left V 5 bases short and J 0 bases short, with 12 bases between. Germline-derived CDR1 and CDR2 are SGHVS and FNYEAQ. The CDR3 has 15 residues. The CDR3 region has the DNA TGTGCCAGCAGCGACCGGGCCACTAGCACAGATACGCAGTATTTT. Its protein product is CASSDRATSTDTQYF.

V usage is TRBV4-2 and J usage is TRBJ2-3; D remains ambiguous. CDR1 and CDR2 (germline): LGHNA, YNFKEQ. Trimming took off 0 bases at V and 6 bases at J, with 7 bases between the two ends. The CDR3 covers 13 residues. The CDR3 sequence: CASSQDVGDTQYF. The CDR3 region has the DNA TGTGCCAGCAGCCAAGATGTTGGGGATACGCAGTATTTT.

The CDR3 loop reads CASTSSYGETQYF. Written as DNA, the CDR3 is TGTGCCAGCACCTCCTCGTACGGAGAGACCCAGTACTTC. The rearrangement uses TRBV6-5 and TRBJ2-5; no definite D call. The CDR3 extends over 13 amino acids. CDR1 MNHEY and CDR2 SVGAGI come from the germline V gene. Trimming cost V 7 bases and J 4 bases, with 13 bases left between them.

This clonotype occurred a few times. The J gene is TRBJ2-5, the V gene TRBV21-1. TRBV21-1 counts as a pseudogene. The CDR3 is 17 residues long. The CDR3 protein is CASSKGFGNRLEETQYF. The CDR3 DNA reads TGTGCCAGCAGCAAAGGATTTGGAAATAGATTGGAGGAGACCCAGTACTTC.

The CDR3 reads CASSAGISNQPQHF. The DNA for the CDR3 is TGTGCCAGCAGTGCTGGGATTAGCAATCAGCCCCAGCATTTT. The chain carries TRBV6-1 and TRBJ1-5; D uncertain. This CDR3 has 14 amino acids. Trimming pared 4 bases from V and 0 bases from J, leaving 7 bases between. Germline V gene lookup returns CDR1 MNHNS and CDR2 SASEGT.

This clonotype was counted a few times. The gene calls are TRBV7-2 and TRBJ1-1, with D maybe TRBD1 (5 bases). This CDR3 spans 14 amino acids. V was cut by 5 bases and J by 7 bases, with 17 bases left in between. The germline gives CDR1 SGHTA, CDR2 FQGNSA. The DNA of the CDR3 is TGTGCCAGCAGCCGGAGACAGCGAAGTGTTGAAGCTTTCTTT. This gives the protein CASSRRQRSVEAFF.

This clonotype showed up just a few times. The J gene is TRBJ2-1, the V gene TRBV6-2 or TRBV6-3; D is uncertain. Germline V lookup: CDR1 MNHEY, CDR2 SVGEGT. This CDR3 contains 11 residues. Trimming shortened V by 2 bases and J by 8 bases, and 4 bases separated the two germline ends. The DNA for the CDR3 is TGTGCCAGCAGTTACCCCGATGAGCAGTTCTTC. The encoded protein is CASSYPDEQFF.

This clonotype was found many times. The CDR3 DNA is TGCGCCAGCAGCCGGCCAGGGACCTACAATGAGCAGTTCTTC. This gives the protein CASSRPGTYNEQFF. The V and J genes are TRBV5-1 and TRBJ2-1; the D gene is possibly TRBD1 (5 bases). The CDR3 sequence is 14 residues long. From germline, CDR1 is SGHRS and CDR2 YFSETQ. Trimming pared 4 bases from V and 2 bases from J, leaving 10 bases between.

In this sample, this clonotype turned up a few times. This sequence joins TRBV5-5 and TRBJ2-2; tentative D call: TRBD1 (6 bases). V gave up 1 base and J gave up 6 bases, with 16 bases separating them. This CDR3 comprises 16 residues. Germline V gene data show CDR1 as SGHKS and CDR2 as YYEKEE (reference sequence). The CDR3 sequence is CASSLREGGVAGELFF. The DNA of the CDR3 is TGTGCCAGCAGCTTGAGAGAAGGGGGAGTTGCCGGGGAGCTGTTTTTT.

The chain links TRBV20-1 to TRBJ2-7; TRBD2 matches 7 bases. With 3 bases clipped from V and 5 bases from J, the junction kept 10 bases outside the gene matches. The germline V gene has CDR1 DFQATT and CDR2 SNEGSKA (reference sequence). CDR3 size: 14 residues. As DNA, the CDR3 is TGCAGTGCTAGGAGGGCGGGAGTTGCTAACGAGCAGTACTTC. Protein product: CSARRAGVANEQYF.

This clonotype has a handful of counts. The chain carries TRBV12-3 or TRBV12-4 and TRBJ2-5; D remains unclear. Trimming pared 3 bases from V and 1 base from J, leaving 6 bases between. The CDR3 is 13 amino acids. In DNA, the CDR3 is TGTGCCAGCAGTTTCACAGCCCAAGAGACCCAGTACTTC. Protein: CASSFTAQETQYF.

This clonotype has just a few counts. The chain uses TRBV12-3 or TRBV12-4 and TRBJ2-1, with unresolved D. The germline V and J ends were trimmed by 2 bases and 5 bases, with 7 bases remaining between them. This CDR3 has 13 residues. The CDR3 DNA reads as TGTGCCAGCAGTTTATTCCGTCACAATGAGCAGTTCTTC. Translating gives CASSLFRHNEQFF.

The chain carries TRBV5-1 and TRBJ2-1, with D perhaps TRBD1 (6 bases). The germline gives CDR1 SGHRS, CDR2 YFSETQ. CDR3 length: 15 residues. V lost 0 bases to trimming and J lost 4 bases, with 11 bases between them. The CDR3, as DNA: TGCGCCAGCAGCTTGGACAGGGCACTGTACAATGAGCAGTTCTTC. As protein: CASSLDRALYNEQFF. Combining the CDR3 with reference TRBV5-1 and TRBJ2-1 gives the whole variable domain KAGVTQTPRYLIKTRGQQVTLSCSPISGHRSVSWYQQTPGQGLQFLFEYFSETQRNKGNFPGRFSGRQFSNSRSEMNVSTLELGDSALYLCASSLDRALYNEQFFGPGTRLTVL.